The sequence of this T cell receptor beta chain was determined in a study of cytomegalovirus exposure and HLA in healthy donors. This PCR relied on a set of 60 Vbeta primers and 13 Jbeta primers. Authors' data handling: An analysis that came later counted 80 million or so unique TCR beta chains, approximately 10 million shared. This table comes from immunoSEQ multiplex PCR, and its TCRdb copy is limited to in-frame clones, with some not included. The D gene and trimming were derived from the DNA, and the V and J assignments and clone size from that table. The sample has about 48,000 clones. V shed 1 base, J shed 4 bases, and the junction held 5 bases outside the gene matches. Per the germline V gene, CDR1 is LNHNV and CDR2 is YYDKDF (reference sequence). The CDR3 spans 16 residues.

The sequence was obtained from a woman aged 40 to 50 in good health and CMV-seronegative. The specimen was PBMCs. The chain recombines TRBV15 with TRBJ1-1, with 11 bases matching TRBD1. CDR3 sequence reads: CATSRADRGLGTEAFF. CDR3 DNA: TGTGCCACCAGCAGAGCGGACAGGGGGCTGGGCACTGAAGCTTTCTTT.